The next 15 T cell receptor beta chains were all read from a single sample in a study of T-cell reconstitution after alpha-beta-depleted transplantation in children. Molecular barcoding with unique molecular identifiers was used for the TCRbeta library. Via MiXCR, TCRdb re-called the PCR reads, giving one row per CDR3 protein. The sample has some 500,000 distinct CDR3 sequences, around 18% seen once. This sample comprised PBMCs from the stem cell graft donor, obtained from the stem cell graft. The receptors shown here come from a human donor who donated a stem cell graft to a child with acute lymphoblastic leukemia.

This rearrangement joins TRBV20-1 to TRBJ2-6; possibly TRBD1 for D (5 bases). The V end was cut by 1 base, the J end by 2 bases, with 9 bases between. CDR1 and CDR2 (germline): DFQATT, SNEGSKA (reference sequence). The CDR3 sequence is 15 residues long. The CDR3 loop is CSARGGAPGANVLTF. In nucleotides, the CDR3 is TGCAGTGCTAGAGGTGGGGCGCCTGGGGCCAACGTCCTGACTTTC.

The chain uses TRBV12-3 or TRBV12-4 and TRBJ2-5; TRBD2 agrees at 8 bases. The CDR3 has 14 amino acids. With V trimmed by 6 bases and J by 5 bases, 8 bases remained unmatched. CDR3 in amino acids: CASREAGAGETQYF. The DNA for the CDR3 is TGTGCCAGCAGAGAAGCGGGAGCAGGGGAGACCCAGTACTTC.

The chain couples TRBV11-2 to TRBJ2-1, with TRBD2 identical over 8 bases. Germline lookup yields CDR1 SGHAT and CDR2 FQNNGV. The CDR3 has 19 amino acids. V lost 4 bases, J lost 0 bases, and 14 bases stayed unmatched. CDR3 sequence: CASSYSGHREGRSYNEQFF. In nucleotides, the CDR3 is TGTGCCAGCAGCTACTCTGGGCACCGGGAGGGCCGCTCCTACAATGAGCAGTTCTTC.

This CDR3 reads CASSQGPGLAGVGETQYF. The CDR3 nucleotides read TGCGCCAGCAGCCAAGGCCCGGGACTAGCGGGAGTCGGGGAGACCCAGTACTTC. The rearrangement links TRBV4-1 to TRBJ2-5; 14 bases map to TRBD2. This CDR3 is built from 18 residues. Losses at the gene ends were 1 base for V and 5 bases for J; bases not matched to a gene: 9. Germline CDR1 is MGHRA and CDR2 is YSYEKL.

V and J are TRBV4-2 and TRBJ2-5, with 11 bases aligning to TRBD1. The CDR3 has 15 residues. The junction had 6 bases not matched to a gene; V was cut back by 4 bases and J by 5 bases. Germline V CDR1 and CDR2: LGHNA, YNFKEQ. CDR3 sequence (DNA): TGTGCCAGCAGCCCCGGGACAGGGGGTCTGGAGACCCAGTACTTC. Translated: CASSPGTGGLETQYF.

The chain joins TRBV29-1 to TRBJ1-2; tentatively, D is TRBD1 (5 bases). This CDR3 is 14 amino acids long. The germline gives CDR1 SQVTM, CDR2 ANQGSEA. Trimming cost V 3 bases and J 7 bases, with 18 bases left between them. As DNA, the CDR3 is TGCAGCGTTGACGAAGGAAGGGGTCTCCGTGGCTACACCTTC. This sequence encodes CSVDEGRGLRGYTF.

The chain joins TRBV11-1 to TRBJ1-5, with TRBD1 identical over 9 bases. The CDR3 is 18 residues long. The germline V gene has CDR1 SGHAT and CDR2 FQDESV (reference sequence). Trimming removed 3 bases from V and 0 bases from J; junction bases left unmatched: 9. In nucleotides, the CDR3 is TGTGCCAGCAGCTTGGGACAGGGATCAACAGATAGCAATCAGCCCCAGCATTTT. This sequence encodes CASSLGQGSTDSNQPQHF.

This clonotype was found a few times. The rearrangement uses TRBV10-3 and TRBJ2-1; D gene unclear. The germline V and J ends were trimmed by 0 bases and 0 bases, with 12 bases remaining between them. Germline V lookup: CDR1 ENHRY, CDR2 SYGVKD. This CDR3 spans 17 amino acids. The CDR3 DNA follows: TGTGCCATCAGTGAGTCGACACAGCCTATCTCCTACAATGAGCAGTTCTTC. Translation gives CAISESTQPISYNEQFF.

This clonotype was seen a few times. The V call is TRBV14, the J call TRBJ1-1, with 7 bases matching TRBD1. CDR1 and CDR2 (germline): SGHDN, FVKESK. The trim removed 1 base at V and 1 base at J, leaving 9 bases unmatched. CDR3 length: 17 residues. The CDR3 sequence is CASSQGVRTGSNTEAFF. The DNA for the CDR3 is TGTGCCAGCAGCCAAGGGGTCAGGACAGGTTCGAACACTGAAGCTTTCTTT.

The rearrangement joins TRBV5-5 to TRBJ1-4, with D unresolved. Germline-derived CDR1 and CDR2 are SGHKS and YYEKEE (reference sequence). The V end lost 4 bases, the J end lost 4 bases, and 14 bases lay between the germline ends. The CDR3 runs to 15 residues. The CDR3 DNA reads as TGTGCCAGCAGCCAAGGACGGAGGCTTAATGAAAAACTGTTTTTT. It translates to CASSQGRRLNEKLFF.

The rearrangement joins TRBV5-4 to TRBJ2-1; D gene uncertain. Germline lookup yields CDR1 SGHNT and CDR2 YYREEE (reference sequence). The ends were cut back, 7 bases at V and 5 bases at J, with 16 bases in the middle. CDR3 length: 14 amino acids. The DNA for the CDR3 is TGTGCCAGCTCCTTCGAGTCGGTTAACAATGAGCAGTTCTTC. It translates to CASSFESVNNEQFF. The full variable domain, rest sourced from reference TRBV5-4 and TRBJ2-1, is ETGVTQSPTHLIKTRGQQVTLRCSSQSGHNTVSWYQQALGQGPQFIFQYYREEENGRGNFPPRFSGLQFPNYSSELNVNALELDDSALYLCASSFESVNNEQFFGPGTRLTVL.

The chain uses TRBV6-1 and TRBJ2-7, with D possibly being TRBD1 (5 bases). Germline values: CDR1 MNHNS, CDR2 SASEGT. The CDR3 is 15 amino acids. V was shortened by 0 bases and J by 0 bases, with 9 bases between the two germline ends. CDR3 loop: CASSEAGRVSYEQYF. CDR3 DNA sequence: TGTGCCAGCAGTGAAGCCGGCAGGGTCTCCTACGAGCAGTACTTC.

The chain combines TRBV11-2 with TRBJ1-4; D unresolved. This CDR3 is 14 amino acids long. The V and J ends lost 7 bases and 7 bases respectively, with 16 bases between them. Germline V gene sequence: CDR1 SGHAT, CDR2 FQNNGV. In DNA, the CDR3 is TGTGCCAGCAACGGCCTGTTTGGGTCTGAAAAACTGTTTTTT. As protein: CASNGLFGSEKLFF.

This clonotype came up a few times. CDR3 nucleotides: TGTGCCAGCAGCCAACCGGACCAGGAGGAGACCCAGTACTTC. It encodes CASSQPDQEETQYF. The chain joins TRBV7-9 to TRBJ2-5; D unresolved. V shed 5 bases and J shed 5 bases, with 15 bases lying between them. Germline assignment: CDR1 SEHNR and CDR2 FQNEAQ (reference sequence). CDR3 size: 14 residues.

V usage is TRBV5-5 and J usage is TRBJ2-1, with D possibly being TRBD1 (6 bases). V lost 1 base to trimming and J lost 4 bases, with 12 bases between them. In germline, CDR1 is SGHKS, CDR2 YYEKEE (reference sequence). The CDR3 loop spans 15 amino acids. CDR3: CASSLRDTSYNEQFF. CDR3 DNA sequence: TGTGCCAGCAGCTTGCGGGACACCTCGTACAATGAGCAGTTCTTC.